These T cell receptor beta chains were read from a single sample in a study of T-cell reconstitution after alpha-beta-depleted transplantation in children. TCRdb re-called the PCR reads through MiXCR, storing one row per CDR3 protein. The data show about 240,000 distinct CDR3 sequences, about a quarter seen once. This specimen was PBMCs, taken before TCRalphabeta/CD19-depleted stem cell transplant. The receptors shown here come from a girl aged 2-10 years with Fanconi anemia, due to receive a stem cell transplant. Both conserved end residues are part of each CDR3. D genes are given only for firm matches. Clone size, where shown, is once, few, many, or a class for clones that have expanded.

D	length	J	V	size	CDR3	DNA
TRBD1	20	TRBJ2-7	TRBV5-1	many	CASSLNLAPTGALSSYEQYF	TGCGCCAGCAGCTTGAACTTGGCCCCTACAGGGGCCCTGAGCTCCTACGAGCAGTACTTC
TRBD2	18	TRBJ2-1	TRBV12-3/TRBV12-4	many	CASSSFGGSAGYLNEQFF	TGTGCCAGCAGTTCATTCGGCGGTTCAGCGGGATACCTCAATGAGCAGTTCTTC
-	12	TRBJ1-6	TRBV20-1	many	CSATRTNSPLHF	TGCAGTGCTACCCGGACGAATTCACCCCTCCACTTT
TRBD2	16	TRBJ2-7	TRBV25-1	-	CASSEGLAGLSYEQYF	TGTGCCAGCAGTGAAGGACTAGCGGGGCTCTCCTACGAGCAGTACTTC
-	11	TRBJ2-1	TRBV19	few	CASRASLEQFF	TGTGCCAGTAGGGCCTCTCTTGAGCAGTTCTTC
-	17	TRBJ2-5	TRBV20-1	-	CSALGLGTAGIGETQYF	TGCAGTGCTCTAGGATTAGGGACCGCGGGGATAGGGGAGACCCAGTACTTC
-	13	TRBJ1-1	TRBV29-1	-	CSVDEDRNTEAFF	TGCAGCGTTGACGAGGACAGGAACACTGAAGCTTTCTTT
-	11	TRBJ2-3	TRBV6-1	many	CASSNRDTQYF	TGTGCCAGCAGTAACAGAGATACGCAGTATTTT
TRBD1	15	TRBJ2-7	TRBV28	few	CASSFLGQGPYEQYF	TGTGCCAGCAGTTTCCTTGGACAGGGGCCTTACGAGCAGTACTTC
TRBD2	19	TRBJ2-1	TRBV13	few	CASSPPARTSGGKYNEQFF	TGTGCCAGCAGCCCCCCAGCGCGGACTAGCGGGGGGAAATACAATGAGCAGTTCTTC
TRBD1	14	TRBJ2-7	TRBV29-1	few	CSVLRGRPSYEQYF	TGCAGCGTTCTGAGGGGGCGCCCATCCTACGAGCAGTACTTC
TRBD2	13	TRBJ2-1	TRBV7-7	few	CASSLRTSDEQFF	TGTGCCAGCAGCTTACGGACTAGCGATGAGCAGTTCTTC
TRBD1	14	TRBJ2-5	TRBV29-1	-	CSVEKDRDQETQYF	TGCAGCGTAGAGAAGGACAGGGACCAAGAGACCCAGTACTTC
TRBD1	14	TRBJ2-7	TRBV29-1	few	CSVEDRGQGDEQYF	TGCAGCGTTGAGGACAGGGGGCAGGGGGACGAGCAGTACTTC
TRBD1	15	TRBJ2-7	TRBV6-2/TRBV6-3	many	CASSYYRGRGHEQYF	TGTGCCAGCAGTTACTACAGGGGAAGGGGCCACGAGCAGTACTTC
-	10	TRBJ2-5	TRBV20-1	many	CSARLKTQYF	TGCAGTGCTAGACTGAAGACCCAGTACTTC